Included here is one T cell receptor beta chain sequence, with context. The sample is drawn from a study of blood T cell repertoires in COVID-19. Study information: PBMCs, B-cell-depleted T cells, or T cells provided the cDNA or gDNA that made up the material.

As handled by the study authors: Reference gene primer amplification gave nucleated cell count estimates. TCRdb's copy holds only in-frame clones and misses some; the assay was immunoSEQ multiplex PCR. The V and J calls and the clone size are those of that table, but D and trimming were determined from the DNA. The table includes tens of thousands of clones, 88% detected once. V lost 4 bases to trimming and J lost 0 bases, with 12 bases between them. Germline assignment: CDR1 LGHNA and CDR2 YSLEER. This CDR3 has 15 amino acids. This sequence originates from a woman aged 70-85 years with acute or convalescent COVID-19. The sequenced material came from peripheral blood. The rearrangement uses TRBV4-3 and TRBJ1-2, with a weak D call TRBD1 (6 bases). The CDR3 DNA reads as TGCGCCAGCAGCCGAGAACAGGGTTCTAACTATGGCTACACCTTC. Protein: CASSREQGSNYGYTF.